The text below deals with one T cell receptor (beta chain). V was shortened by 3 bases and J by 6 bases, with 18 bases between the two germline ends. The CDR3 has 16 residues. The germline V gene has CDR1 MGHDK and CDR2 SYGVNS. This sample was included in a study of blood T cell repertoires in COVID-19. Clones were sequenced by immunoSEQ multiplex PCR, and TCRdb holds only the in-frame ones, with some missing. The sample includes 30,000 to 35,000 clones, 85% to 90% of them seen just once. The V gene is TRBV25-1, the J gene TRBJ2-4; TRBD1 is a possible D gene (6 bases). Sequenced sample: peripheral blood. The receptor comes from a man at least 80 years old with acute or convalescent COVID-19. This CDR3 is CASSEPGVLLGNIQYF. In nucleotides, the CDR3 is TGTGCCAGCAGTGAGCCAGGGGTTTTACTTGGAAACATTCAGTACTTC.